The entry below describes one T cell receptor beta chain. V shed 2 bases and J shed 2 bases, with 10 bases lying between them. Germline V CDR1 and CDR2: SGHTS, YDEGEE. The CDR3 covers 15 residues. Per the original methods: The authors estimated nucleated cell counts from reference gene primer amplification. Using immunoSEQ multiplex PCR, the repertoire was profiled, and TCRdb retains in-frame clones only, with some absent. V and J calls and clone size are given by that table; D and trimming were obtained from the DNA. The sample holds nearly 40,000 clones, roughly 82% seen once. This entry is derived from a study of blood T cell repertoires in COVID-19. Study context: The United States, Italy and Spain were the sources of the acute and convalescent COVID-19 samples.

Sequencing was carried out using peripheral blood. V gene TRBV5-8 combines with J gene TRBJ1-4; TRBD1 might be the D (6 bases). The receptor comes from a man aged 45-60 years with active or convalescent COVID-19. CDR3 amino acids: CASSFGQLTNEKLFF. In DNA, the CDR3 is TGTGCCAGCAGCTTCGGACAGTTGACTAATGAAAAACTGTTTTTT. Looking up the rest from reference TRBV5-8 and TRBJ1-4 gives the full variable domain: EAGVTQSPTHLIKTRGQQATLRCSPISGHTSVYWYQQALGLGLQFLLWYDEGEERNRGNFPPRFSGRQFPNYSSELNVNALELEDSALYLCASSFGQLTNEKLFFGSGTQLSVL.